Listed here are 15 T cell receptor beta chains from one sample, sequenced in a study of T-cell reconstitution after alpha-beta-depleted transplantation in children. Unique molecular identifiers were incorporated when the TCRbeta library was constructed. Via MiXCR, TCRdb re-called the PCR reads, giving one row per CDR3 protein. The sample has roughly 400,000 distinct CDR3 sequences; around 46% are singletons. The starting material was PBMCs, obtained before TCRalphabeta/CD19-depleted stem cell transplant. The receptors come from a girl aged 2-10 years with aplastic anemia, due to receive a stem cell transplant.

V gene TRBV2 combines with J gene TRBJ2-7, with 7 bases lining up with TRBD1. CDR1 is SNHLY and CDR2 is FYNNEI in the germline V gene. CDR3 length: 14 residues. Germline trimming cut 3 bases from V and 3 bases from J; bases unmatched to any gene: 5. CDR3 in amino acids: CASSERTGDYEQYF. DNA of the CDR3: TGTGCCAGCAGTGAGAGGACAGGAGACTACGAGCAGTACTTC.

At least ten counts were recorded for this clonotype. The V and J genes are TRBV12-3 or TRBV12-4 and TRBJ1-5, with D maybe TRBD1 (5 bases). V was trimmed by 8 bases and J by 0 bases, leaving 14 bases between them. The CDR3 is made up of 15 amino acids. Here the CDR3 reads CASGPGGASNQPQHF. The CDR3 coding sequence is TGTGCCAGCGGGCCCGGGGGAGCTAGCAATCAGCCCCAGCATTTT.

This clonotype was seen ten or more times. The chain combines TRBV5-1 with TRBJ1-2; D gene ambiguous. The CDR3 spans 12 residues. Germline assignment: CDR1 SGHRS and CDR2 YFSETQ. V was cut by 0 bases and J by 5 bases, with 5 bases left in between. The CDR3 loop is CASSLDRYGYTF. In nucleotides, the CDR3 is TGCGCCAGCAGCTTGGACAGATATGGCTACACCTTC.

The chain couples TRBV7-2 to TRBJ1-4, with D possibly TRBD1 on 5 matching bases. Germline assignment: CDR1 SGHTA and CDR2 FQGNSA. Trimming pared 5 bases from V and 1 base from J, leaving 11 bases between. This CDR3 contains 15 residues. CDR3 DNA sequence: TGTGCCAGCAGCGACCAGGGTGGAACTAATGAAAAACTGTTTTTT. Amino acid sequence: CASSDQGGTNEKLFF.

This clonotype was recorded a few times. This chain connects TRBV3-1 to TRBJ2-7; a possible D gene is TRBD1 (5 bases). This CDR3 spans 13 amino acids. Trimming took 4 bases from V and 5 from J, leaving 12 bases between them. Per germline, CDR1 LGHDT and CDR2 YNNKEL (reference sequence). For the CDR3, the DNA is TGTGCCAGCAGCCCATGGACACAACACGAGCAGTACTTC. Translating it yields CASSPWTQHEQYF.

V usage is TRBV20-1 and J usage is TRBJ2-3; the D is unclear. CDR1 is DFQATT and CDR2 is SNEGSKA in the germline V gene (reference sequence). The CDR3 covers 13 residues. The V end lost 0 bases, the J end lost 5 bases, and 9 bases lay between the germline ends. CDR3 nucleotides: TGCAGTGCTAGAGATCGAGCTCTAGATACGCAGTATTTT. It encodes CSARDRALDTQYF.

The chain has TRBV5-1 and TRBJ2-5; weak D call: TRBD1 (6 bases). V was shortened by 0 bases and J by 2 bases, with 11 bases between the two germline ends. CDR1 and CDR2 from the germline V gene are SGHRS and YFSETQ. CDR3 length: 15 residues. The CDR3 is CASSLAETGQETQYF. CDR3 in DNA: TGCGCCAGCAGCTTGGCCGAGACAGGTCAAGAGACCCAGTACTTC.

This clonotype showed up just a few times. CDR3: CASSFDGLQETQYF. CDR3 sequence (DNA): TGCGCCAGCAGCTTCGACGGCTTACAAGAGACCCAGTACTTC. The gene calls are TRBV5-1 and TRBJ2-5; no clear D gene. This CDR3 is 14 amino acids long. Germline lookup yields CDR1 SGHRS and CDR2 YFSETQ. Trimming removed 2 bases at V and 2 bases at J, with 10 bases between.

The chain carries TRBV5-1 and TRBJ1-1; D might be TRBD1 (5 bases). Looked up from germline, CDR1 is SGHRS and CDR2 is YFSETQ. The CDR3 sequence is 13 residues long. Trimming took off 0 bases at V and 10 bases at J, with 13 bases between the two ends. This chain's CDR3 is CASSLGDSGAAFF. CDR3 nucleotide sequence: TGCGCCAGCAGCTTGGGTGACAGCGGGGCAGCTTTCTTT.

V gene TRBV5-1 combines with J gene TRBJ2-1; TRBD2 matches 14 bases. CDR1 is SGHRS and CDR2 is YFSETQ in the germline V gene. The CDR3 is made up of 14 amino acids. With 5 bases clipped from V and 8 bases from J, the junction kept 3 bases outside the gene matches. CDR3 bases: TGCGCCAGCAGACCGGGACTAGCGGGGGATGAGCAGTTCTTC. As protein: CASRPGLAGDEQFF.

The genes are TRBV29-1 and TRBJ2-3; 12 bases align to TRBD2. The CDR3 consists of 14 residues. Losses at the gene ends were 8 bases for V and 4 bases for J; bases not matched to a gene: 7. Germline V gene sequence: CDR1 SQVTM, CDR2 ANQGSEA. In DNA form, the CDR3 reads TGCAGCTTACGGACTAGCGGGGCGGCAGATACGCAGTATTTT. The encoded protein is CSLRTSGAADTQYF.

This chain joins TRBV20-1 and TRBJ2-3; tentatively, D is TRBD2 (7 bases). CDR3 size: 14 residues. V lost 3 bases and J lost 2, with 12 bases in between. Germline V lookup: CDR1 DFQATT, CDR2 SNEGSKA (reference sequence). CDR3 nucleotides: TGCAGTGCTAGCGCGGGGGCCCTCACAGATACGCAGTATTTT. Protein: CSASAGALTDTQYF.

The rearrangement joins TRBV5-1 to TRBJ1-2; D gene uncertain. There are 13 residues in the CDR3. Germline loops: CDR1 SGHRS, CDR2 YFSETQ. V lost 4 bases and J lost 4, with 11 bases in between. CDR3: CASSPDGTYGYTF. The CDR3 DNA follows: TGCGCCAGCAGCCCGGACGGCACCTATGGCTACACCTTC. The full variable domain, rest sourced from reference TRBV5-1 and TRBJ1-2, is KAGVTQTPRYLIKTRGQQVTLSCSPISGHRSVSWYQQTPGQGLQFLFEYFSETQRNKGNFPGRFSGRQFSNSRSEMNVSTLELGDSALYLCASSPDGTYGYTFGSGTRLTVV.

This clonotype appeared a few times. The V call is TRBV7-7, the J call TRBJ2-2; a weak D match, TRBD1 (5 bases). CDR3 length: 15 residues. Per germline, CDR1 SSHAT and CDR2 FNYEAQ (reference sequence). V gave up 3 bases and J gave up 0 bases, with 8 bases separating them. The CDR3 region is CASSFDRTNTGELFF. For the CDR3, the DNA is TGTGCCAGCAGCTTTGACAGAACGAACACCGGGGAGCTGTTTTTT.

The CDR3 spells CASSLSLGTGINEQFF. The DNA of the CDR3 is TGTGCCAGCAGTTTATCCCTAGGGACAGGGATCAATGAGCAGTTCTTC. J is TRBJ2-1 and V is TRBV12-3 or TRBV12-4; 9 bases agree with TRBD1. With V trimmed by 2 bases and J by 6 bases, 8 bases remained unmatched. The CDR3 is made up of 16 amino acids.